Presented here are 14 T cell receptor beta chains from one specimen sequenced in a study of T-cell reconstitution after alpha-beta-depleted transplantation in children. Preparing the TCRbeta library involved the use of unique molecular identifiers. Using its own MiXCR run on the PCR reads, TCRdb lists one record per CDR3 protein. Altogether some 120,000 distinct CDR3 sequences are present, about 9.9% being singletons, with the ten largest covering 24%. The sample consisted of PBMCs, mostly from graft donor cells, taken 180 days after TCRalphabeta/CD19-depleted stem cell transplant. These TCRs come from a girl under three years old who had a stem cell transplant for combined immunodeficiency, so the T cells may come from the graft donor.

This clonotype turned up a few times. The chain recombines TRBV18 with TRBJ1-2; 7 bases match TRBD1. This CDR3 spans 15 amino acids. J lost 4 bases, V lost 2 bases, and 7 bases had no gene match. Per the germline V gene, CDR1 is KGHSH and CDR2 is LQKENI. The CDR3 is CASSPEGAHAYGYTF. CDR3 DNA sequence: TGTGCCAGCTCACCAGAGGGGGCGCATGCCTATGGCTACACCTTC.

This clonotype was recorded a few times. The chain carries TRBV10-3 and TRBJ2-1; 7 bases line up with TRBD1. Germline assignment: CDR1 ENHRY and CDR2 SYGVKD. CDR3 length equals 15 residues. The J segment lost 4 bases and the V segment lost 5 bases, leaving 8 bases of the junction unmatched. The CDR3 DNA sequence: TGTGCCATCAGTCTTACCTACAGGGGTTACAATGAGCAGTTCTTC. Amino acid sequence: CAISLTYRGYNEQFF.

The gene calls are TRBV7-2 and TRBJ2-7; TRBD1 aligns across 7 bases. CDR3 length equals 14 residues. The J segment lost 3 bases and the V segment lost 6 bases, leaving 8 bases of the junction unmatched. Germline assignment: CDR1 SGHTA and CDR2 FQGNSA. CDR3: CASRPPDRLYEQYF. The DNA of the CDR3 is TGTGCCAGCAGACCCCCGGACAGGCTCTACGAGCAGTACTTC.

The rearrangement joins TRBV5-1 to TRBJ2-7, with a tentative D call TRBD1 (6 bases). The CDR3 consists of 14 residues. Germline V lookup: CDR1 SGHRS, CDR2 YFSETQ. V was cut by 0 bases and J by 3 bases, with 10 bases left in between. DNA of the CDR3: TGCGCCAGCAGCTTGGTGGACAGATTCTACGAGCAGTACTTC. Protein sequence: CASSLVDRFYEQYF.

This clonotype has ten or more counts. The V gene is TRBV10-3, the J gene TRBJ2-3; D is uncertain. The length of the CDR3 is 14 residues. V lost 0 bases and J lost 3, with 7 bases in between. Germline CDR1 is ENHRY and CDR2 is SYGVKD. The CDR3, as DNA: TGTGCCATCAGTGAGTCGGTGACTACAGATACGCAGTATTTT. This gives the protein CAISESVTTDTQYF.

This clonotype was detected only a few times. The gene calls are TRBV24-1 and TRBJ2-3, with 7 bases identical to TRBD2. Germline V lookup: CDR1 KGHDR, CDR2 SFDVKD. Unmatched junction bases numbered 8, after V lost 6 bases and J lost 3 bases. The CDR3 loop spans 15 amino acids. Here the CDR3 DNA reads TGTGCCACCAGTCCCGCTAGCGGTTGGACAGATACGCAGTATTTT. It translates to CATSPASGWTDTQYF.

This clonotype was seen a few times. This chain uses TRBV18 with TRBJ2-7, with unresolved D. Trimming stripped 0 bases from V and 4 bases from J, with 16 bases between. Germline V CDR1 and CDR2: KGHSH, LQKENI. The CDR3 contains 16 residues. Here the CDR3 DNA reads TGTGCCAGCTCACCACCGGTAGGTGGACGGTGGTACGAGCAGTACTTC. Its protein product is CASSPPVGGRWYEQYF.

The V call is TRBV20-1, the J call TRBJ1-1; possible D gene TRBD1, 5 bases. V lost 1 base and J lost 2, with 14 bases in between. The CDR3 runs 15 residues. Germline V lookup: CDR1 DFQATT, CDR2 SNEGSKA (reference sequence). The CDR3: CSARGQPKFNTEAFF. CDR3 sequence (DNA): TGCAGTGCTAGAGGACAGCCAAAATTTAACACTGAAGCTTTCTTT.

CDR3 amino acids: CSATAKTPYSNQPQHF. Written as DNA, the CDR3 is TGCAGTGCTACCGCCAAGACTCCCTATAGCAATCAGCCCCAGCATTTT. The chain has TRBV20-1 and TRBJ1-5; D call uncertain. This CDR3 spans 16 amino acids. Trimming removed 4 bases at V and 0 bases at J, with 16 bases between. Germline CDR1 reads DFQATT; CDR2 reads SNEGSKA (reference sequence).

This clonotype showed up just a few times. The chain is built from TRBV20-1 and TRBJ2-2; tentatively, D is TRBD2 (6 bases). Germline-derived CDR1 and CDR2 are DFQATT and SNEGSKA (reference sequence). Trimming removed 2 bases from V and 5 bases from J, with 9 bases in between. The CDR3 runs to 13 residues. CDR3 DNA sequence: TGCAGTGCTAGACCCGGGGGTACCGGGGAGCTGTTTTTT. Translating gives CSARPGGTGELFF.

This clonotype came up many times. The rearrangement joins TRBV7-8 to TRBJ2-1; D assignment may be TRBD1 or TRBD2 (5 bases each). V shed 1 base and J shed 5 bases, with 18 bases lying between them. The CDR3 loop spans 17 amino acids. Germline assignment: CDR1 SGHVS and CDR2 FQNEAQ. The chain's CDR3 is CASSLVGQGGPHNEQFF. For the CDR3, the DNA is TGTGCCAGCAGCTTAGTAGGGCAGGGCGGGCCCCACAATGAGCAGTTCTTC.

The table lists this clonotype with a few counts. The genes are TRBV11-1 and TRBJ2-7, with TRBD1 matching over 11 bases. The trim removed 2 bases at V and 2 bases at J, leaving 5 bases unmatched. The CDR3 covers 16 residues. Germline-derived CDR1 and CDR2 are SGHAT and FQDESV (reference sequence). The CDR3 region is CASSLPGTGGPYEQYF. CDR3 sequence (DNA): TGTGCCAGCAGCTTACCCGGGACAGGGGGTCCCTACGAGCAGTACTTC.

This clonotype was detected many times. CDR3 region: CSAKLAQETQYF. CDR3 DNA sequence: TGCAGTGCTAAACTAGCCCAAGAGACCCAGTACTTC. The chain combines TRBV20-1 with TRBJ2-5; TRBD2 might be the D (6 bases). Trimming took 4 bases from V and 1 from J, leaving 7 bases between them. The CDR3 is made up of 12 amino acids. Germline V gene data show CDR1 as DFQATT and CDR2 as SNEGSKA (reference sequence).

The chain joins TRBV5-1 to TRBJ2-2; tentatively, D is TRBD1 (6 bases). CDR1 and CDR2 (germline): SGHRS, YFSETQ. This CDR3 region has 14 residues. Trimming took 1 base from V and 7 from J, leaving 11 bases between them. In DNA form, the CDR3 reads TGCGCCAGCAGCTTGCAGGGGCTCGGCGGGGAGCTGTTTTTT. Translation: CASSLQGLGGELFF.